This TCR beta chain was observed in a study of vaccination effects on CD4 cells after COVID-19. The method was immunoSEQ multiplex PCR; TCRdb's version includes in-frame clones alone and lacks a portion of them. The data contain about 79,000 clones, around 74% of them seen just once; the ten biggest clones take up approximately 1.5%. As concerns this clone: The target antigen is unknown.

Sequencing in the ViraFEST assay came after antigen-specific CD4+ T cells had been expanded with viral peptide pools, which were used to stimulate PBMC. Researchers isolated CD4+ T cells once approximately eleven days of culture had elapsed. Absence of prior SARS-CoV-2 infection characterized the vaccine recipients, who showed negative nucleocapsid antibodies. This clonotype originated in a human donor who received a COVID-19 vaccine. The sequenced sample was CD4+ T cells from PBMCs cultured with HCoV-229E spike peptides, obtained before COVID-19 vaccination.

CDR3 sequence reads: CATMGRRTDTQYF. CDR3 in DNA: TGTGCCACCATGGGGCGAAGGACAGATACGCAGTATTTT. This rearrangement joins TRBV24-1 to TRBJ2-3, with TRBD1 as a possible D gene (5 bases). V dropped 8 bases and J dropped 3 bases, with 11 bases sitting between them. The CDR3 length is 13 residues. Germline CDR1 reads KGHDR; CDR2 reads SFDVKD.